A selection of T cell receptor beta chains follows, all from one sample in a study of regulatory T cells in long-lasting Graves disease. TCRdb re-called the multiplex PCR reads with MiXCR, one entry per CDR3 protein. The sample has roughly 400,000 distinct CDR3 sequences, roughly 23% seen once. Source: peripheral blood mononuclear cells (PBMCs), taken when the disease was refractory, from a patient treated with antithyroid drugs. The receptors derive from a female donor with Graves disease. Each CDR3 is given without its conserved first and last residue. A D gene is named only where the DNA matches it firmly. Expanded clones are given a class, and other clones once, few, many or no size at all.

>TRBD2|NA|10|TRBV29-1
SVSSGDHEQF
>NA|few|10|TRBV20-1
SGRETGRTQY
>NA|many|13|TRBV2
ASSELGKSNYGYT
>TRBD2|few|13|TRBV3-1
ASSLFGSGADTQY
>TRBD2|few|15|TRBV20-1
SARDIRAGTTNNEQF
>NA|NA|13|TRBV14
ASSHYGSSYNEQF
>NA|NA|11|TRBV19
ASTALMNTEAF
>TRBD1|many|14|TRBV12-3/TRBV12-4
ASSSGGTGHNEKLF
>TRBD1|NA|13|TRBV28
ASSSTGTGREKLL
>TRBD1|many|13|TRBV28
ASSLGTAPGYEQY
>NA|few|12|TRBV2
ASSEGSKNSPLH
>TRBD1|NA|12|TRBV29-1
SVGQGISAGELF
>NA|many|14|TRBV27
ASSLSQGRRFAEQY
>NA|NA|10|TRBV20-1
SASTRVDGYT
>TRBD2|many|14|TRBV28
ASSQSRVAGQETQY
>TRBD2|many|12|TRBV28
ASSFSGRWNEQF
>NA|many|11|TRBV28
ASTGSSSYEQY
>TRBD1|many|13|TRBV6-1
ASSPPGTGSETQY
>NA|few|11|TRBV5-6
ASSPGWGHEQY
>TRBD1|many|12|TRBV27
ASSLYTGTDEQY
>NA|many|12|TRBV12-3/TRBV12-4
ASSFGLSGNTIY
>NA|many|13|TRBV5-5
ASSLRYQISYGYT
>TRBD2|NA|10|TRBV2
ASSENLAGEF
>NA|many|12|TRBV15
ATSRAWGTYEQY
>NA|many|11|TRBV27
AIPGGKGTEAF
>NA|NA|11|TRBV30
AWSVYSGNTIY
>NA|few|15|TRBV15
ATSRGTAGRVNQPQH
>NA|many|11|TRBV29-1
SVDTEVSPEQY
>NA|NA|10|TRBV19
ASSMGEDTQY
>TRBD1|NA|16|TRBV12-3/TRBV12-4
ASSSGSYGQGVDQPQH
>NA|NA|13|TRBV24-1
ATSDSTGANYGYT
>TRBD1|few|13|TRBV6-1
ASRDDRGNNQPQH
>NA|few|13|TRBV5-1
ASSLSPGRIYEQY
>NA|NA|13|TRBV2
ASTIGTPSYNEQF
>NA|many|10|TRBV14
ASSQDRWEQY
>NA|NA|13|TRBV7-6
ASSSMVGTYNEQF
>NA|NA|11|TRBV19
ASSRGANYEQY
>TRBD2|NA|15|TRBV28
ASSLWASGPGTGELF
>TRBD2|many|12|TRBV7-2
ASSLTSGFYEQY
>NA|few|13|TRBV19
ASSIGSGRSYGYT
>TRBD2|NA|10|TRBV3-1
ASSQGGLAAY
>NA|many|12|TRBV11-2
ASSLVRTSYEQY